The entry that follows covers one T cell receptor beta chain sequence. Its antigen is not identified. The data derive from a study of blood T cells in healthy people across ages. Study-level results: More naive CD4+ cells and higher diversity marked long-lived donors relative to aged donors. Measured against age, TCR beta diversity per million T cells decreased in a roughly linear manner.

The length of the CDR3 is 14 residues. V was clipped by 3 bases and J by 2 bases; unmatched bases: 4. Germline CDR1 WNHNN, CDR2 SYGVQD (reference sequence). Sample-barcoded 5' priming and a J-beta primer mix drove a second PCR of roughly 7 to 11 cycles. One entry per CDR3 protein results from TCRdb running MiXCR on the 5' RACE reads. In the table there are under 1 million distinct CDR3 sequences, under 45% of which are singletons. Donors were healthy Caucasian individuals from Russia aged about 6 to 90. This clonotype originated in a man aged 55-75 years in good health. J is TRBJ2-7 and V is TRBV10-1; 7 positions match TRBD1. Source material: blood. The CDR3 here is CASSDRGRTYEQYF. CDR3 nucleotide sequence: TGCGCCAGCAGTGATAGGGGGCGAACCTACGAGCAGTACTTC.